A selection of T cell receptor beta chains follows, all from one sample in a study of T cells in localized non-small cell lung cancer. Clones were sequenced by immunoSEQ multiplex PCR, and TCRdb holds only the in-frame ones, with some missing. The sample has approximately 76,000 clones; 70% to 90% are singletons. Sample: peripheral blood, taken before any cancer treatment. The receptors come from a female donor older than 55 with stage I lung adenocarcinoma. CDR3s include the opening cysteine and the closing phenylalanine or tryptophan.

CDR3aa: CASSLGGALSSYEQYF; v_gene: TRBV5-1; j_gene: TRBJ2-7
CDR3aa: CASSQDWVGTGGHGVSYEQYF; v_gene: TRBV4-3; j_gene: TRBJ2-7
CDR3aa: CASSFSGGEKLFF; v_gene: TRBV5-1; j_gene: TRBJ1-4
CDR3aa: CASSKDSLSYNSPLHF; v_gene: TRBV19; j_gene: TRBJ1-6
CDR3aa: CASSLAPGNGYTF; v_gene: TRBV7-9; j_gene: TRBJ1-2
CDR3aa: CAWMQLDTEAFF; v_gene: TRBV30; j_gene: TRBJ1-1
CDR3aa: CASSQDQGDTQYF; v_gene: TRBV4-1; j_gene: TRBJ2-3
CDR3aa: CASSLDLPPLHF; v_gene: TRBV7-2; j_gene: TRBJ1-6
CDR3aa: CASSSRGGALQGYTF; v_gene: TRBV6-5; j_gene: TRBJ1-2
CDR3aa: CASSYTAGAGGYEQYF; v_gene: TRBV27; j_gene: TRBJ2-7
CDR3aa: CASTRNTEAFF; v_gene: TRBV6-5; j_gene: TRBJ1-1
CDR3aa: CASSSGQGRSYEQYF; v_gene: TRBV6-5; j_gene: TRBJ2-7
CDR3aa: CASSLAPGPRNEQYF; v_gene: TRBV7-2; j_gene: TRBJ2-7
CDR3aa: CASSLTGGSHYEQYF; v_gene: TRBV5-4; j_gene: TRBJ2-7
CDR3aa: CASSPHGYEQYF; v_gene: TRBV18; j_gene: TRBJ2-7
CDR3aa: CASSFWASNTEAFF; v_gene: TRBV28; j_gene: TRBJ1-1